These T cell receptor beta chains were read from a single sample in a study of blood T cell repertoires in COVID-19. Sequencing used immunoSEQ multiplex PCR; TCRdb keeps in-frame clones, though not all of them. The data contain 300,000 to 450,000 clones, 81% of them singletons. Material for sequencing was peripheral blood. Receptor source: a human donor with acute or convalescent COVID-19. The donor label of this sample is uncertain. CDR3s include the opening cysteine and the closing phenylalanine or tryptophan. The order of the fields is CDR3 DNA, CDR3 protein, clone size, D gene, J gene, V gene. The D gene is left open where the match is weak. Part of the rows lack a size; the others show once, few, many or a class for expanded clones.

CDR3nt: TGTGCCAGCTCACCACGGGCGACTAGCGGGAGGAATGAGCAGTTCTTC; CDR3aa: CASSPRATSGRNEQFF; abundance: -; d_gene: TRBD2; j_gene: TRBJ2-1; v_gene: TRBV18
CDR3nt: TGTGCCAGCAGCGTAGGGTCAGGGTTCGATGGCTACACCTTC; CDR3aa: CASSVGSGFDGYTF; abundance: few; d_gene: -; j_gene: TRBJ1-2; v_gene: TRBV9
CDR3nt: TGTGCCAGTAGAAGGGGACAGGGAGATGGCTACACCTTC; CDR3aa: CASRRGQGDGYTF; abundance: -; d_gene: TRBD1; j_gene: TRBJ1-2; v_gene: TRBV19
CDR3nt: TGTGCCAGCAGTGAAGACAGGGGAGGAAAACTGTTTTTT; CDR3aa: CASSEDRGGKLFF; abundance: once; d_gene: TRBD1; j_gene: TRBJ1-4; v_gene: TRBV6-1
CDR3nt: TGCGCCAGCAGCTCGGGACTAGCGGGCCAAGAGCAGTACTTC; CDR3aa: CASSSGLAGQEQYF; abundance: -; d_gene: TRBD2; j_gene: TRBJ2-7; v_gene: TRBV5-1
CDR3nt: TGTGCCAGCAGCCACGCCGGGACAGCGAACACCGGGGAGCTGTTTTTT; CDR3aa: CASSHAGTANTGELFF; abundance: -; d_gene: TRBD1; j_gene: TRBJ2-2; v_gene: TRBV3-1/TRBV3-2
CDR3nt: TGTGCCAGCAGCTTACAGCGGGGGGGCCTGGGGCAGTTCTTC; CDR3aa: CASSLQRGGLGQFF; abundance: few; d_gene: TRBD2; j_gene: TRBJ2-1; v_gene: TRBV7-2
CDR3nt: TGTGCCAGCAGTTTAAGTTACAGCCGGGGGGCAGATACGCAGTATTTT; CDR3aa: CASSLSYSRGADTQYF; abundance: -; d_gene: TRBD2; j_gene: TRBJ2-3; v_gene: TRBV28
CDR3nt: TGCGCCAGCAGCCAGGCAACTAGCGGGAGGATCTATGAGCAGTTCTTC; CDR3aa: CASSQATSGRIYEQFF; abundance: once; d_gene: TRBD2; j_gene: TRBJ2-1; v_gene: TRBV4-1
CDR3nt: TGTGCCAGCAGCCCGGGAACCGGGACTAACCCCACCGGGGAGCTGTTTTTT; CDR3aa: CASSPGTGTNPTGELFF; abundance: -; d_gene: TRBD2; j_gene: TRBJ2-2; v_gene: TRBV3-1/TRBV3-2
CDR3nt: TGCGCCAGCAGCACAGGACAAAATGGCTACACCTTC; CDR3aa: CASSTGQNGYTF; abundance: once; d_gene: -; j_gene: TRBJ1-2; v_gene: TRBV5-1
CDR3nt: TGTGCCAGTAGTCCTAGCGGGGCCGGGGAGCTGTTTTTT; CDR3aa: CASSPSGAGELFF; abundance: -; d_gene: TRBD2; j_gene: TRBJ2-2; v_gene: TRBV19
CDR3nt: TGTGCCAGCAGTTTGCGGGGGACTAGCGGGAGAAGTACCGGGGAGCTGTTTTTT; CDR3aa: CASSLRGTSGRSTGELFF; abundance: -; d_gene: TRBD2; j_gene: TRBJ2-2; v_gene: TRBV27
CDR3nt: TGTGCCAGCAAACGACAGGCAAGCTCCTACAATGAGCAGTTCTTC; CDR3aa: CASKRQASSYNEQFF; abundance: -; d_gene: -; j_gene: TRBJ2-1; v_gene: TRBV28
CDR3nt: TGTGCCACCTTAAGACATTCACGTACTGAAGCTTTCTTT; CDR3aa: CATLRHSRTEAFF; abundance: -; d_gene: -; j_gene: TRBJ1-1; v_gene: TRBV28
CDR3nt: TGTGCCAGCAGGGTTGCAGGGTCCCCCCACGAGCAGTACTTC; CDR3aa: CASRVAGSPHEQYF; abundance: -; d_gene: -; j_gene: TRBJ2-7; v_gene: TRBV28
CDR3nt: TGTGCCAGCAGCCAAGATACAACCCGGGGTCAGCCCCAGCATTTT; CDR3aa: CASSQDTTRGQPQHF; abundance: -; d_gene: -; j_gene: TRBJ1-5; v_gene: TRBV4-2
CDR3nt: TGTGCCAGCTCACCTCGTGCTAGCGGGGTTAATGAGCAGTTCTTC; CDR3aa: CASSPRASGVNEQFF; abundance: -; d_gene: TRBD2; j_gene: TRBJ2-1; v_gene: TRBV18
CDR3nt: TGTGCCAGTAGTATCAGCAGGGTCTCTGGAAACACCATATATTTT; CDR3aa: CASSISRVSGNTIYF; abundance: few; d_gene: -; j_gene: TRBJ1-3; v_gene: TRBV19
CDR3nt: TGTGCCAGCAGCGGCGACAGGGGAGCTTGGTTGCCACGGGGCTACACCTTC; CDR3aa: CASSGDRGAWLPRGYTF; abundance: -; d_gene: TRBD1; j_gene: TRBJ1-2; v_gene: TRBV9
CDR3nt: TGTGCCAGCAGCCAAGTGGCCGGGGTTGGCGAGCAGTACTTC; CDR3aa: CASSQVAGVGEQYF; abundance: -; d_gene: -; j_gene: TRBJ2-7; v_gene: TRBV3-1/TRBV3-2
CDR3nt: TGCGCCAGCAGCTCGGACAGGGCTGAAAAACTGTTTTTT; CDR3aa: CASSSDRAEKLFF; abundance: -; d_gene: TRBD1; j_gene: TRBJ1-4; v_gene: TRBV5-1
CDR3nt: TGTGCCAGCAGCTTACAGGGGGGCGCTGAAGCTTTCTTT; CDR3aa: CASSLQGGAEAFF; abundance: -; d_gene: TRBD1; j_gene: TRBJ1-1; v_gene: TRBV7-9
CDR3nt: TGCGCCAGCAGGGGAGGACAGGACACCGGGGAGCTGTTTTTT; CDR3aa: CASRGGQDTGELFF; abundance: -; d_gene: -; j_gene: TRBJ2-2; v_gene: TRBV5-1
CDR3nt: TGTGCCAGCAGCTTAGCGGGAGGCCCCTACGAGCAGTACTTC; CDR3aa: CASSLAGGPYEQYF; abundance: -; d_gene: TRBD2; j_gene: TRBJ2-7; v_gene: TRBV5-8
CDR3nt: TGCGCCAGCAGGACTGGACAGGGTGAAGCTTTCTTT; CDR3aa: CASRTGQGEAFF; abundance: -; d_gene: TRBD1; j_gene: TRBJ1-1; v_gene: TRBV10-1
CDR3nt: TGTGCCACCAGCAGAGCTGGGGGCAGAGGGGGCTATGGCTACACCTTC; CDR3aa: CATSRAGGRGGYGYTF; abundance: -; d_gene: -; j_gene: TRBJ1-2; v_gene: TRBV15
CDR3nt: TGCGCCAGCAGCCAAATTTTGGGGCGGGGGTCTGGCACAGATACGCAGTATTTT; CDR3aa: CASSQILGRGSGTDTQYF; abundance: -; d_gene: TRBD2; j_gene: TRBJ2-3; v_gene: TRBV4-1
CDR3nt: TGTGCCAGCAGCTTAGAACTCCGAACAGCCCTCTATGGCTACACCTTC; CDR3aa: CASSLELRTALYGYTF; abundance: -; d_gene: -; j_gene: TRBJ1-2; v_gene: TRBV11-2
CDR3nt: TGTGCCAGCAGCTTAGAATGGGCGCCATCCTACGAGCAGTACTTC; CDR3aa: CASSLEWAPSYEQYF; abundance: -; d_gene: -; j_gene: TRBJ2-7; v_gene: TRBV11-2
CDR3nt: TGTGCCAGCAGTTTAGAAGCGACAGGGAGATACGAGCAGTACTTC; CDR3aa: CASSLEATGRYEQYF; abundance: once; d_gene: TRBD1; j_gene: TRBJ2-7; v_gene: TRBV28
CDR3nt: TGTGCCAGCAGCCGGGGACAGTTTGATGGCTACACCTTC; CDR3aa: CASSRGQFDGYTF; abundance: -; d_gene: TRBD1; j_gene: TRBJ1-2; v_gene: TRBV5-4
CDR3nt: TGTGCCAGCAAGCTCGGGGTACAGCCCCAGCATTTT; CDR3aa: CASKLGVQPQHF; abundance: -; d_gene: -; j_gene: TRBJ1-5; v_gene: TRBV12-3/TRBV12-4
CDR3nt: TGTGCCAGCTCACCAGGGCCCCCATTCAGCAATCAGCCCCAGCATTTT; CDR3aa: CASSPGPPFSNQPQHF; abundance: -; d_gene: -; j_gene: TRBJ1-5; v_gene: TRBV18
CDR3nt: TGTGCCAGCAGCCCTCTACGAAGAAGCGTCTCCTACGAGCAGTACTTC; CDR3aa: CASSPLRRSVSYEQYF; abundance: -; d_gene: -; j_gene: TRBJ2-7; v_gene: TRBV11-2
CDR3nt: TGTGCCAGCAGCTTACAGAACAGAAGAAACTATGGCTACACCTTC; CDR3aa: CASSLQNRRNYGYTF; abundance: -; d_gene: -; j_gene: TRBJ1-2; v_gene: TRBV11-2
CDR3nt: TGTGCCAGCTCACGGGGACAGGCCTCACGTTCCTATAATTCACCCCTCCACTTT; CDR3aa: CASSRGQASRSYNSPLHF; abundance: -; d_gene: TRBD1; j_gene: TRBJ1-6; v_gene: TRBV18
CDR3nt: TGTGCCAGCAGCCGAAGACTGCTCCGAAACACAGATACGCAGTATTTT; CDR3aa: CASSRRLLRNTDTQYF; abundance: -; d_gene: -; j_gene: TRBJ2-3; v_gene: TRBV3-1/TRBV3-2
CDR3nt: TGTGCCACACAGGACCGACTTGCAACTAATGAAAAACTGTTTTTT; CDR3aa: CATQDRLATNEKLFF; abundance: once; d_gene: -; j_gene: TRBJ1-4; v_gene: TRBV19